Listed below are T cell receptor beta chains from one sample, sequenced in a study of cytotoxic CD8 clonotypes in ibrutinib-treated CLL. Here immunoSEQ multiplex PCR was the method, and the copy in TCRdb shows in-frame clones only, minus some. Of 150,000 to 200,000 clones listed, about 88% were seen once; the top ten hold around 3.1%. Specimen: PBMCs, collected at disease progression, from a patient treated with ibrutinib. The receptors originated from a human donor with chronic lymphocytic leukemia. The CDR3 runs from the conserved cysteine through the conserved F or W. A D gene is named only where the DNA matches it firmly. Only some rows state a clone size, as once, few, many or a class for expanded clones.

>NA|TRBV29-1|TRBJ1-3|NA
CSVEAVARPASPGNTIYF
TGCAGCGTTGAAGCGGTTGCTAGGCCTGCTTCTCCGGGAAACACCATATATTTT
>TRBD1|TRBV7-2|TRBJ2-1|NA
CACLVGTGYNEQFF
TGTGCCTGCCTTGTAGGGACAGGCTACAATGAGCAGTTCTTC
>NA|TRBV7-9|TRBJ2-7|NA
CASSLERVVYEQYF
TGTGCCAGCAGCTTAGAACGGGTGGTCTACGAGCAGTACTTC
>NA|TRBV19|TRBJ1-5|NA
CASSRGNSNQPQHF
TGTGCCAGTAGTAGGGGGAATAGCAATCAGCCCCAGCATTTT
>TRBD2|TRBV5-6|TRBJ2-7|NA
CASSLGLAVYEQYF
TGTGCCAGCAGCTTGGGACTAGCGGTCTACGAGCAGTACTTC
>NA|TRBV5-1|TRBJ1-2|few
CASSLLGRPNYGYTF
TGCGCCAGCAGCTTATTGGGACGTCCTAACTATGGCTACACCTTC
>TRBD1|TRBV5-1|TRBJ1-1|few
CASSWTGVNTEAFF
TGCGCCAGCAGCTGGACAGGGGTGAACACTGAAGCTTTCTTT
>NA|TRBV7-6|TRBJ1-1|once
CASSLEAQNTEAFF
TGTGCCAGCAGCTTAGAAGCACAGAACACTGAAGCTTTCTTT
>NA|TRBV27|TRBJ1-2|NA
CASSSLTESGYTF
TGTGCCAGCAGTTCCTTGACAGAATCTGGCTACACCTTC
>NA|TRBV4-1|TRBJ1-4|once
CASSQGTVPNEKLFF
TGCGCCAGCAGCCAAGGGACGGTTCCTAATGAAAAACTGTTTTTT
>TRBD2|TRBV30|TRBJ2-7|NA
CAQAGVGEQYF
TGTGCCCAAGCGGGAGTCGGCGAGCAGTACTTC
>TRBD1|TRBV23-1|TRBJ1-1|NA
CASSQGRTGVLNTEAFF
TGCGCCAGCAGTCAAGGGCGGACAGGGGTACTAAACACTGAAGCTTTCTTT
>TRBD2|TRBV18|TRBJ2-1|NA
CASSPNFGGSIEQFF
TGTGCCAGCTCACCAAATTTCGGGGGGTCCATCGAGCAGTTCTTC
>NA|TRBV7-9|TRBJ2-2|NA
CASSWGRTNTGELFF
TGTGCCAGCAGCTGGGGGAGGACGAACACCGGGGAGCTGTTTTTT
>NA|TRBV30|TRBJ2-3|NA
CAWSALLLPSTDTQYF
TGTGCCTGGAGCGCACTACTTCTTCCTAGCACAGATACGCAGTATTTT
>NA|TRBV5-1|TRBJ2-3|NA
CASSFEGVLTDTQYF
TGCGCCAGCAGCTTTGAGGGGGTACTCACAGATACGCAGTATTTT
>TRBD2|TRBV5-6|TRBJ2-2|NA
CASSLDPPLAGESAGELFF
TGTGCCAGCAGCTTGGACCCACCACTAGCGGGAGAGTCTGCCGGGGAGCTGTTTTTT
>NA|TRBV13|TRBJ2-3|NA
CASSLSYKPTDTQYF
TGTGCCAGCAGCCTCTCGTACAAACCAACAGATACGCAGTATTTT
>NA|TRBV7-9|TRBJ2-1|NA
CASSLERVPPYNEQFF
TGTGCCAGCAGCTTAGAGCGTGTCCCCCCATACAATGAGCAGTTCTTC
>TRBD2|TRBV19|TRBJ2-4|NA
CASSLNSGSGKNIQYF
TGTGCCAGTAGTCTTAATAGCGGGAGTGGCAAAAACATTCAGTACTTC
>TRBD1|TRBV6-5|TRBJ2-3|NA
CASSYIATGRTDTQYF
TGTGCCAGCAGTTACATAGCGACAGGGCGCACAGATACGCAGTATTTT
>TRBD1|TRBV6-6|TRBJ1-1|once
CASSYSAGQGNTEAFF
TGTGCCAGCAGTTACTCGGCAGGACAGGGAAACACTGAAGCTTTCTTT